The 12 T cell receptor beta chains in this list originate from one sample, sequenced in a study of T cells after yellow fever vaccination. TCRdb recomputed calls from the 5' RACE reads with MiXCR, one row per CDR3 protein. The sample gives some 340,000 distinct CDR3 sequences, 4.1% of which show up once; just under 25% is in the top ten. The material sequenced was PBMCs, taken 5 days after the yellow fever booster vaccination. These receptors were collected from a man aged 18 to 29 who received the YFV17D yellow fever vaccine.

This clonotype was detected only a few times. This chain uses TRBV7-2 with TRBJ2-1; D call uncertain. Trimming took off 5 bases at V and 12 bases at J, with 23 bases between the two ends. Germline V lookup: CDR1 SGHTA, CDR2 FQGNSA. This CDR3 has 15 amino acids. The CDR3 loop reads CASSPWISTRSVQFF. For the CDR3, the DNA is TGTGCCAGCAGCCCCTGGATTTCGACCCGTTCGGTGCAGTTCTTC.

The chain recombines TRBV5-1 with TRBJ2-7; D is possibly TRBD1 or TRBD2 (6 bases each). Germline V CDR1 and CDR2: SGHRS, YFSETQ. CDR3 length: 14 amino acids. Trimming cost V 5 bases and J 3 bases, with 15 bases left between them. The CDR3 sequence: CASRIEGGGYEQYF. The CDR3 DNA reads TGCGCCAGCAGGATTGAGGGGGGCGGCTACGAGCAGTACTTC.

This chain uses TRBV20-1 with TRBJ1-1; D unresolved. From germline, CDR1 is DFQATT and CDR2 SNEGSKA (reference sequence). The CDR3 contains 14 residues. Trimming shortened V by 3 bases and J by 0 bases, and 11 bases separated the two germline ends. For the CDR3, the DNA is TGCAGTGCTAGTTGGGTCCCGATGAACACTGAAGCTTTCTTT. Its protein is CSASWVPMNTEAFF.

With regard to this clonotype: A single base separates this from a much larger clone, so it may be a read error. The rearrangement joins TRBV5-1 to TRBJ2-3; 10 bases line up with TRBD1. This CDR3 has 14 residues. The trim removed 3 bases at V and 5 bases at J, leaving 3 bases unmatched. CDR1 and CDR2 (germline): SGHRS, YFSETQ. As DNA, the CDR3 is TGCGCCAGCAGCTCCGGGACAGGGGAAGATACGCAGTATTTT. Protein sequence: CASSSGTGEDTQYF.

This clonotype was seen ten or more times. The chain joins TRBV5-1 to TRBJ2-2; D gene uncertain. This CDR3 has 14 amino acids. With 1 base removed from V and 6 bases from J, the gap between germline ends came to 10 bases. The germline gives CDR1 SGHRS, CDR2 YFSETQ. Here the CDR3 DNA reads TGCGCCAGCAGCTTGATTCCCGGTCCCGGGGAGCTGTTTTTT. It yields the protein CASSLIPGPGELFF.

This clonotype showed up just a few times. The chain has TRBV5-4 and TRBJ2-1; D is perhaps TRBD1 (5 bases). The germline V and J ends were trimmed by 0 bases and 9 bases, with 16 bases remaining between them. The CDR3 is 15 residues long. Germline loops: CDR1 SGHNT, CDR2 YYREEE (reference sequence). This CDR3 reads CASSLGTPLSGEQFF. Here the CDR3 DNA reads TGTGCCAGCAGCTTGGGGACACCCCTTTCGGGTGAGCAGTTCTTC.

There are a few counts of this clonotype. The chain joins TRBV4-3 to TRBJ2-5, with D possibly called TRBD1 or TRBD2 (5 bases each). Germline assignment: CDR1 LGHNA and CDR2 YSLEER. The CDR3 totals 15 residues. V gave up 1 base and J gave up 1 base, with 10 bases separating them. CDR3 amino acids: CASSQVMGTQETQYF. The CDR3 nucleotides read TGCGCCAGCAGCCAAGTTATGGGGACCCAAGAGACCCAGTACTTC.

This clonotype was seen only a few times. The CDR3 sequence is CSARGQNTDTQYF. CDR3 in DNA: TGCAGTGCTAGAGGGCAGAACACAGATACGCAGTATTTT. This chain uses TRBV20-1 with TRBJ2-3; D unresolved. CDR1 is DFQATT, CDR2 SNEGSKA, per germline (reference sequence). The CDR3 length is 13 residues. V lost 1 base to trimming and J lost 2 bases, with 7 bases between them.

This clonotype was detected many times. J is TRBJ1-5 and V is TRBV21-1. TRBV21-1 is a pseudogene locus. This CDR3 comprises 15 residues. Here the CDR3 DNA reads TGTGCCAGCAGCACAAAGAGGGGACGGCCGCAGCCCCAGCATTTT. Protein: CASSTKRGRPQPQHF.

This clonotype appeared many times. The CDR3 loop is CASTITAGSPLHF. DNA of the CDR3: TGTGCCAGCACCATAACAGCAGGGTCACCCCTCCACTTT. The J gene is TRBJ1-6, the V gene TRBV3-1, with D tentatively TRBD1 (5 bases). Germline values: CDR1 LGHDT, CDR2 YNNKEL (reference sequence). This CDR3 contains 13 residues. The ends were cut back, 7 bases at V and 10 bases at J, with 14 bases in the middle.

This clonotype came up a few times. CDR3 nucleotides: TGTGCCAGCAGTCGCGAGGGGACCCTTTACAATGAGCAGTTCTTC. Translation gives CASSREGTLYNEQFF. The genes are TRBV6-2 or TRBV6-3 and TRBJ2-1; D could derive from TRBD1 or TRBD2 (5 bases each). V lost 5 bases and J lost 4, with 15 bases in between. The CDR3 consists of 15 residues. Germline CDR1 reads MNHEY; CDR2 reads SVGEGT.

This clonotype was picked up a small number of times. V is TRBV28 and J is TRBJ2-7; D gene uncertain. Germline V lookup: CDR1 MDHEN, CDR2 SYDVKM. The CDR3 runs to 12 residues. V was pared by 6 bases and J by 4 bases, with 10 bases between. The CDR3: CASSIGPYEQYV. For the CDR3, the DNA is TGTGCCAGCAGCATCGGACCTTACGAGCAGTACGTC.